Each of the 29 T cell receptor beta chains below was sequenced from the same sample in a study of blood T cell repertoires in COVID-19. Sequencing was performed with immunoSEQ multiplex PCR; in TCRdb, only in-frame clones are kept and a portion is missing. In the table there are 65,000 to 90,000 clones, 87% of which are singletons. Sequencing was performed on peripheral blood. All receptors come from a woman aged 18-29 years with acute or convalescent COVID-19.

This rearrangement joins TRBV29-1 to TRBJ1-1, with 8 bases identical to TRBD1. V was pared by 7 bases and J by 6 bases, with 10 bases of the junction left unmatched. This CDR3 is built from 13 residues. Per germline, CDR1 SQVTM and CDR2 ANQGSEA. CDR3 DNA: TGCAGCGCTGACAGGGGAACCAACGCTGAAGCTTTCTTT. Translation: CSADRGTNAEAFF.

This chain uses TRBV10-2 with TRBJ2-7; D might be TRBD1 (5 bases). Trimming stripped 7 bases from V and 5 bases from J, with 21 bases between. The CDR3 is made up of 15 amino acids. Looked up from germline, CDR1 is WSHSY and CDR2 is SAAADI. For the CDR3, the DNA is TGCGCCAGCACCAACCGTGGGGCGCTTAGGGACGAGCAGTACTTC. It yields the protein CASTNRGALRDEQYF.

The chain is built from TRBV11-2 and TRBJ2-3; 11 bases map to TRBD2. Per germline, CDR1 SGHAT and CDR2 FQNNGV. V lost 6 bases to trimming and J lost 5 bases; unmatched junction nucleotides: 13. This CDR3 is built from 17 residues. The CDR3 DNA reads TGTGCCAGCAGTCAACAACCTAGCGGGAGGCCCAGAGATACGCAGTATTTT. This translates into CASSQQPSGRPRDTQYF. Full variable domain (rest looked up from reference TRBV11-2 and TRBJ2-3): EAGVAQSPRYKIIEKRQSVAFWCNPISGHATLYWYQQILGQGPKLLIQFQNNGVVDDSQLPKDRFSAERLKGVDSTLKIQPAKLEDSAVYLCASSQQPSGRPRDTQYFGPGTRLTVL.

The chain couples TRBV2 to TRBJ1-6; D gene uncertain. V dropped 4 bases and J dropped 9 bases, with 7 bases sitting between them. This CDR3 region has 12 residues. The germline CDR1 and CDR2 sequences are SNHLY and FYNNEI. The DNA of the CDR3 is TGTGCCAGCAGTGCACTTCCTTCACCCCTCCACTTT. This translates into CASSALPSPLHF. The full variable domain, completed using reference TRBV2 and TRBJ1-6, is EPEVTQTPSHQVTQMGQEVILRCVPISNHLYFYWYRQILGQKVEFLVSFYNNEISEKSEIFDDQFSVERPDGSNFTLKIRSTKLEDSAMYFCASSALPSPLHFGNGTRLTVT.

The chain couples TRBV4-3 to TRBJ1-1, with D possibly being TRBD1 (5 bases). CDR3 length: 21 amino acids. Trimming removed 0 bases at V and 4 bases at J, with 30 bases between. From germline, CDR1 is LGHNA and CDR2 YSLEER. The CDR3 protein is CASSQDLLARVGPGKFTEAFF. Written as DNA, the CDR3 is TGCGCCAGCAGCCAAGATCTGTTGGCTAGGGTGGGCCCAGGGAAATTCACTGAAGCTTTCTTT.

This chain links TRBV29-1 with TRBJ2-1, with a weak D call TRBD2 (6 bases). Trimming cost V 6 bases and J 9 bases, with 15 bases left between them. The CDR3 runs to 12 residues. Germline V gives CDR1 SQVTM, CDR2 ANQGSEA. CDR3 in DNA: TGCAGCGTCTTCGGAGGGAGTAGTGAGCAGTTCTTC. This codes for CSVFGGSSEQFF.

The V gene is TRBV19, the J gene TRBJ1-2; unclear D gene. V was shortened by 6 bases and J by 2 bases, with 13 bases between the two germline ends. The CDR3 length is 14 residues. Germline CDR1 is LNHDA and CDR2 is SQIVND (reference sequence). CDR3 coding DNA: TGTGCCAGTAGCCGGGCCCCGGGGAACTATGGCTACACCTTC. As protein: CASSRAPGNYGYTF.

This clone was counted only a few times. The chain joins TRBV6-5 to TRBJ1-2; 8 bases line up with TRBD1. There are 15 residues in the CDR3. V shed 6 bases, J shed 8 bases, and the junction held 14 bases outside the gene matches. Per germline, CDR1 MNHEY and CDR2 SVGAGI. The CDR3 protein is CASRTLGTGVWGYTF. CDR3 sequence (DNA): TGTGCCAGCAGGACTCTCGGGACAGGTGTTTGGGGCTACACCTTC.

The rearrangement joins TRBV7-2 to TRBJ1-5; D is unresolved. CDR3 size: 14 residues. Deletions cut 2 bases from V and 0 bases from J, with 5 bases between. Germline-derived CDR1 and CDR2 are SGHTA and FQGNSA. The CDR3 DNA reads TGTGCCAGCAGCTTACACTATAGCAATCAGCCCCAGCATTTT. The encoded protein is CASSLHYSNQPQHF.

The V call is TRBV6-5, the J call TRBJ2-1; 7 bases are a match to TRBD1. The germline V gene has CDR1 MNHEY and CDR2 SVGAGI. The CDR3 is 14 amino acids. V shed 6 bases, J shed 1 base, and the junction held 3 bases outside the gene matches. The CDR3 nucleotides read TGTGCCAGCAGCGCGACAGGGTCCTACAATGAGCAGTTCTTC. Translated, it gives CASSATGSYNEQFF.

V usage is TRBV5-6 and J usage is TRBJ2-3, with 9 nucleotides matching TRBD1. This CDR3 is 15 amino acids long. V lost 4 bases and J lost 2; bases outside the gene matches: 5. Germline V CDR1 and CDR2: SGHDT, YYEEEE. The CDR3 here is CASSLRTGVTDTQYF. Here the CDR3 DNA reads TGTGCCAGCAGCCTGCGGACAGGGGTCACAGATACGCAGTATTTT.

The rearrangement uses TRBV7-2 and TRBJ2-2, with D tentatively TRBD1 (6 bases). The CDR3 runs 15 residues. With 1 base removed from V and 9 bases from J, the gap between germline ends came to 15 bases. In germline, CDR1 is SGHTA, CDR2 FQGNSA. CDR3: CASSLVTGRARELFF. The CDR3 nucleotides read TGTGCCAGCAGCTTAGTGACAGGCCGAGCGCGGGAGCTGTTTTTT.

This chain uses TRBV4-3 with TRBJ1-4; no definite D call. V was trimmed by 0 bases and J by 6 bases, leaving 14 bases between them. The CDR3 length is 16 residues. Per germline, CDR1 LGHNA and CDR2 YSLEER. CDR3 sequence reads: CASSQEVAVSYEKLFF. The CDR3 region has the DNA TGCGCCAGCAGCCAAGAGGTTGCGGTCTCTTATGAAAAACTGTTTTTT.

The chain combines TRBV6-2 or TRBV6-3 with TRBJ2-1; 12 bases line up with TRBD2. The trim removed 2 bases at V and 3 bases at J, leaving 2 bases unmatched. The CDR3 consists of 16 residues. Germline assignment: CDR1 MNHEY and CDR2 SVGEGT. The CDR3, as DNA: TGTGCCAGCAGTTACAGGACTAGCGGGATCTACAATGAGCAGTTCTTC. It codes for CASSYRTSGIYNEQFF.

V gene TRBV6-5 combines with J gene TRBJ1-1, with a possible D match to TRBD1 (6 bases). The CDR3 runs to 15 residues. Deletions cut 2 bases from V and 5 bases from J, with 15 bases between. The germline gives CDR1 MNHEY, CDR2 SVGAGI. The CDR3 loop is CASSYHQGSKTEAFF. The CDR3 DNA follows: TGTGCCAGCAGTTACCATCAGGGGTCCAAGACTGAAGCTTTCTTT.

V is TRBV19 and J is TRBJ2-1, with TRBD1 as a possible D gene (5 bases). The CDR3 spans 15 residues. Germline V lookup: CDR1 LNHDA, CDR2 SQIVND (reference sequence). V dropped 1 base and J dropped 8 bases, with 15 bases sitting between them. DNA for the CDR3: TGTGCCAGTAGTATAGGAGCAGGATTCAGGGATGAGCAGTTCTTC. Translated: CASSIGAGFRDEQFF.

J is TRBJ2-5 and V is TRBV30; possibly TRBD1 for D (5 bases). The CDR3 is 12 residues long. Trimming removed 2 bases at V and 2 bases at J, with 6 bases between. Germline values: CDR1 GTSNPN, CDR2 SVGIG (reference sequence). In DNA, the CDR3 is TGTGCCTGGAGTAAGGGGCAAGAGACCCAGTACTTC. Amino acids: CAWSKGQETQYF.

This chain uses TRBV14 with TRBJ2-3; 7 bases are a match to TRBD2. The CDR3 spans 17 residues. In germline, CDR1 is SGHDN, CDR2 FVKESK. V lost 0 bases, J lost 7 bases, and 13 bases stayed unmatched. This CDR3 reads CASSQEPRLASSYTQYF. The DNA of the CDR3 is TGTGCCAGCAGCCAAGAACCTCGACTAGCCAGCAGTTATACGCAGTATTTT.

The chain recombines TRBV28 with TRBJ1-5; D is uncertain. V was cut by 7 bases and J by 4 bases, with 11 bases left in between. Per germline, CDR1 MDHEN and CDR2 SYDVKM. The CDR3 is made up of 13 amino acids. The CDR3: CASISVPNQPQHF. DNA of the CDR3: TGTGCCAGCATTTCAGTTCCAAATCAGCCCCAGCATTTT.

The CDR3 DNA reads TGTGCCACCAGCAGAGACCGGGGGTCGGGGCAGCCCCAGCATTTT. Its protein product is CATSRDRGSGQPQHF. V gene TRBV15 combines with J gene TRBJ1-5; D possibly corresponds to TRBD1 (5 bases). V lost 0 bases to trimming and J lost 7 bases, with 13 bases between them. Germline CDR1 is LNHNV and CDR2 is YYDKDF (reference sequence). CDR3 length equals 15 residues.

V and J are TRBV15 and TRBJ2-4; D is perhaps TRBD2 (5 bases). Trimming shortened V by 2 bases and J by 0 bases, and 8 bases separated the two germline ends. The CDR3 covers 15 residues. Looked up from germline, CDR1 is LNHNV and CDR2 is YYDKDF (reference sequence). CDR3 nucleotide sequence: TGTGCCACCAGCAGAACCGGGGAAGCCAAAAACATTCAGTACTTC. Translated: CATSRTGEAKNIQYF.

Only a few counts were recorded for this clone. The chain is built from TRBV20-1 and TRBJ2-7; D unresolved. Germline V gene lookup returns CDR1 DFQATT and CDR2 SNEGSKA (reference sequence). The CDR3 spans 14 residues. V lost 3 bases to trimming and J lost 7 bases, with 19 bases between them. The CDR3 loop is CSASRAWAVKEQYF. The CDR3 nucleotides are TGCAGTGCTAGTCGAGCTTGGGCAGTGAAGGAGCAGTACTTC.

The chain links TRBV20-1 to TRBJ2-1; D gene unclear. V shed 3 bases and J shed 0 bases, with 9 bases lying between them. The CDR3 totals 14 residues. The germline V gene has CDR1 DFQATT and CDR2 SNEGSKA (reference sequence). CDR3 amino acids: CSASSLSSYNEQFF. The CDR3 nucleotides are TGCAGTGCTAGTAGCCTGAGCTCCTACAATGAGCAGTTCTTC.

The V gene is TRBV3-1 (or the pseudogene TRBV3-2), the J gene TRBJ2-2; D gene uncertain. V shed 1 base and J shed 0 bases, with 24 bases lying between them. The CDR3 extends over 21 amino acids. Germline CDR1 is LGHDT and CDR2 is YNNKEL (reference sequence). The CDR3 nucleotides are TGTGCCAGCAGCCAAGGTTTTCGCGGCTTGGTGGTCTCGACGAACACCGGGGAGCTGTTTTTT. Translation: CASSQGFRGLVVSTNTGELFF.

This chain joins TRBV6-5 and TRBJ2-3; TRBD2 might be the D (6 bases). This CDR3 contains 16 residues. The V gene's germline CDR1 is MNHEY and CDR2 SVGAGI. Between the trimmed V and J ends, which lost 0 bases and 2 bases, there was a span of 12 bases. The CDR3 loop reads CASSYSSRGDTDTQYF. The CDR3 DNA reads as TGTGCCAGCAGTTACTCATCGCGCGGGGACACAGATACGCAGTATTTT.

The rearrangement joins TRBV11-2 to TRBJ2-7; 9 bases agree with TRBD1. This CDR3 has 17 amino acids. V dropped 0 bases and J dropped 3; count of bases not matched to a gene: 9. The germline CDR1 and CDR2 sequences are SGHAT and FQNNGV. CDR3 nucleotides: TGTGCCAGCAGCTTAGAGTGGACAGGGGAATTTAGCTACGAGCAGTACTTC. It specifies CASSLEWTGEFSYEQYF.

The chain links TRBV11-2 to TRBJ2-7; TRBD1 matches 11 bases. The germline CDR1 and CDR2 sequences are SGHAT and FQNNGV. The CDR3 is 14 residues long. Unmatched junction bases numbered 3, after V lost 6 bases and J lost 2 bases. CDR3 in DNA: TGTGCCAGCAGGGGACAGGGGGTAACCTACGAGCAGTACTTC. Translated: CASRGQGVTYEQYF.

The chain employs TRBV18 and TRBJ2-5; tentative D call: TRBD1 (6 bases). This CDR3 has 14 amino acids. V shed 4 bases and J shed 2 bases, with 11 bases lying between them. Germline assignment: CDR1 KGHSH and CDR2 LQKENI. The CDR3 region is CASSRGQLQETQYF. CDR3 coding DNA: TGTGCCAGCTCACGAGGACAGCTACAAGAGACCCAGTACTTC.

The chain couples TRBV6-1 to TRBJ1-1; 8 bases agree with TRBD1. With V trimmed by 3 bases and J by 4 bases, 7 bases remained unmatched. The CDR3 length is 15 residues. Germline CDR1 MNHNS, CDR2 SASEGT. CDR3: CASSERTGYGTEAFF. For the CDR3, the DNA is TGTGCCAGCAGTGAGAGGACAGGGTACGGCACTGAAGCTTTCTTT.